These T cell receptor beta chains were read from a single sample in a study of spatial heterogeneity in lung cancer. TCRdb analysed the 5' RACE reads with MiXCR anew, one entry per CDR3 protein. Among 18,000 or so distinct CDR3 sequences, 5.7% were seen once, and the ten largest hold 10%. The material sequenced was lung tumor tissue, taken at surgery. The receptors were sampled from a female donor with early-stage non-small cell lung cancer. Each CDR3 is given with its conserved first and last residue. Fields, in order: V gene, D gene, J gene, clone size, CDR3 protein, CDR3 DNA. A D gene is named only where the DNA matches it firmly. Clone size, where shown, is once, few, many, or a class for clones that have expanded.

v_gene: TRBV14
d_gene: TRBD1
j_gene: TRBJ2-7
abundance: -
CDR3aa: CASSPRQGRYEQYF
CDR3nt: TGTGCCAGCAGCCCCCGACAGGGACGCTACGAGCAGTACTTC

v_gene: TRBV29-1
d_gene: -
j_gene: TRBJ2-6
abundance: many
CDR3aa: CSATSTAFSGANVLTF
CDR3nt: TGCAGCGCCACGTCGACAGCCTTCTCTGGGGCCAACGTCCTGACTTTC

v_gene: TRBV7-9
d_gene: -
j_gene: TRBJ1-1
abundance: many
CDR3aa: CASSLGATEAFF
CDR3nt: TGTGCCAGCAGCCTAGGGGCGACTGAAGCTTTCTTT

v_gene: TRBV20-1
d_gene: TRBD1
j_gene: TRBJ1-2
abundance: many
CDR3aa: CSAEGLSDRPLGGYTF
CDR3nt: TGCAGTGCCGAAGGATTATCGGACAGGCCCCTGGGTGGCTACACCTTC

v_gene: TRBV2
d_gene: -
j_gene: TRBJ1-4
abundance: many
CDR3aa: CASRGPNEKLFF
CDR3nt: TGTGCCAGCAGGGGACCTAATGAAAAACTGTTTTTT

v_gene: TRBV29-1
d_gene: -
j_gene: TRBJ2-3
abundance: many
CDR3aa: CSTTQGGTSTDTQYF
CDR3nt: TGCAGCACGACACAGGGAGGGACTAGCACAGATACGCAGTATTTT

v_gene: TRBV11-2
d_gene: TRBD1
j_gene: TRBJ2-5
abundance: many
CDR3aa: CASSLVGTEQETQYF
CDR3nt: TGTGCCAGCAGCTTAGTCGGGACAGAACAAGAGACCCAGTACTTC

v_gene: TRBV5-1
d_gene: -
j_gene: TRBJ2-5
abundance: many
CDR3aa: CASSLVGRVGGETQYF
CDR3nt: TGCGCCAGCAGCTTGGTCGGCAGGGTAGGAGGAGAGACCCAGTACTTC

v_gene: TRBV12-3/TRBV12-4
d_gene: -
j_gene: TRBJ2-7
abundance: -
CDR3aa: CASSKQDYEQYF
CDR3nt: TGTGCCAGCAGCAAACAGGACTACGAGCAGTACTTC

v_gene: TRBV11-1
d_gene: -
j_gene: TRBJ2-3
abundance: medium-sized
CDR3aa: CASSPGGEDTQYF
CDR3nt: TGTGCCAGCAGCCCTGGAGGGGAAGATACGCAGTATTTT

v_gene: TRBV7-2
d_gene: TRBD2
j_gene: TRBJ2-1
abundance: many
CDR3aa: CASSLVGGGPSNEQFF
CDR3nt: TGTGCCAGCAGCTTAGTCGGGGGAGGGCCGTCCAATGAGCAGTTCTTC

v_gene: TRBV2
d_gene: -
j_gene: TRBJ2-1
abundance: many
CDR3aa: CAGRGDSDEQFF
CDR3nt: TGTGCCGGGAGGGGGGACTCCGATGAGCAGTTCTTC

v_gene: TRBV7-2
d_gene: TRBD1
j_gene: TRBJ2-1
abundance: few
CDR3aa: CASSRTGTDNEQFF
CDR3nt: TGTGCCAGCAGCCGGACCGGGACAGATAATGAGCAGTTCTTC

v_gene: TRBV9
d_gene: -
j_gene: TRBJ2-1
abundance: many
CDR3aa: CASSGTDTYNEQFF
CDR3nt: TGTGCCAGCAGCGGGACGGACACTTACAATGAGCAGTTCTTC

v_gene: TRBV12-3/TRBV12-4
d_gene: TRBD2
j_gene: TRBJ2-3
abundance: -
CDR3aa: CASSLPSGREGTQYF
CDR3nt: TGTGCCAGCAGCCTTCCTAGCGGGAGGGAAGGAACGCAGTATTTT

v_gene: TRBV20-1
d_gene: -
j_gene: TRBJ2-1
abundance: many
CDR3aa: CSAGVLAPGGYNEQFF
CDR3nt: TGCAGTGCTGGAGTCCTAGCGCCCGGGGGCTACAATGAGCAGTTCTTC

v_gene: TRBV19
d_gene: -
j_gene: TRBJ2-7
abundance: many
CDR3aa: CASSARVPYEQYF
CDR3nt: TGTGCCAGTAGTGCCAGGGTTCCCTACGAGCAGTACTTC

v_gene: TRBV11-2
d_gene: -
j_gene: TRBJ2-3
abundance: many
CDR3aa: CASSLREAGLPDTQYF
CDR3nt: TGTGCCAGCAGCCTAAGGGAGGCCGGCCTCCCAGATACGCAGTATTTT

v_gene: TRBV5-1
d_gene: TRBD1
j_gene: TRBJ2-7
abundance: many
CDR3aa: CASSGTPGTGGYEQYF
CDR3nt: TGCGCCAGCAGCGGGACTCCCGGGACAGGGGGCTACGAGCAGTACTTC

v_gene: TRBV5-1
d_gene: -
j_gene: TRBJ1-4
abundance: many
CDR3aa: CASSLEDSQNEKLFF
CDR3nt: TGCGCCAGCAGCTTGGAAGACAGCCAGAATGAAAAACTGTTTTTT

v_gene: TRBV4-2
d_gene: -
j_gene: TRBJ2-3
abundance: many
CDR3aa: CASSQDGTGEDTQYF
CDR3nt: TGTGCCAGCAGCCAAGATGGAACGGGGGAAGATACGCAGTATTTT

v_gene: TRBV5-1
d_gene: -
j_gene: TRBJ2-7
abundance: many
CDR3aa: CASSPGGTDSYEQYF
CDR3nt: TGCGCCAGCAGCCCGGGGGGGACAGACTCCTACGAGCAGTACTTC

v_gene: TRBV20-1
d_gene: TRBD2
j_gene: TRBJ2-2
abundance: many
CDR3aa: CSALLAGGITGELFF
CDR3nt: TGCAGTGCTCTCTTAGCGGGAGGGATAACCGGGGAGCTGTTTTTT

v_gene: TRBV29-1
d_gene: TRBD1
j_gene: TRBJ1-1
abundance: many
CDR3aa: CSVSLRQGRAFF
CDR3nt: TGCAGCGTTTCCCTTCGACAGGGCCGAGCTTTCTTT

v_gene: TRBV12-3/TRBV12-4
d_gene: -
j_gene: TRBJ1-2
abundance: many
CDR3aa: CASSFRATGYTF
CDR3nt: TGTGCCAGCAGTTTTCGAGCAACGGGCTACACCTTC

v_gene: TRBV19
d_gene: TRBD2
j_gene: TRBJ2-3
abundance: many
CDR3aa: CASSMTSGSYDTQYF
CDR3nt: TGTGCCAGTAGTATGACTAGCGGGAGTTATGATACGCAGTATTTT

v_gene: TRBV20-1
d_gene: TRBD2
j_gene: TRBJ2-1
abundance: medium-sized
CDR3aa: CSARSSGTYNEQFF
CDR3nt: TGCAGTGCTAGATCTAGCGGGACTTACAATGAGCAGTTCTTC

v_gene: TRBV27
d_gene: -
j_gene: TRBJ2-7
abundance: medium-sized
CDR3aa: CASSLLPPYEQYF
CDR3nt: TGTGCCAGCAGTTTATTGCCCCCCTACGAGCAGTACTTC

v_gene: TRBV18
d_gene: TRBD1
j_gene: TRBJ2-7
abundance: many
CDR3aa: CASSTVRQGNHEQYF
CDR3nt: TGTGCCAGCTCAACCGTGAGACAGGGGAACCACGAGCAGTACTTC

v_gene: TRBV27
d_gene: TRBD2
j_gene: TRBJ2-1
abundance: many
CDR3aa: CASSPLAGREFF
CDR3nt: TGTGCCAGCAGTCCTCTAGCGGGGCGGGAGTTCTTC